Listed below are T cell receptor beta chains from one sample, sequenced in a study of CD8+ T cells in alopecia areata. Profiled with immunoSEQ multiplex PCR; TCRdb holds only in-frame clones, not every one. Of fewer than 110,000 clones listed, roughly 53% are singletons. The sample comprised CD4+ T cells sorted from blood. These receptors all come from a human donor in good health. Both conserved end residues are part of each CDR3. Each record gives: D gene, J gene, clone size, V gene, CDR3 DNA, CDR3 protein. D genes are given only for firm matches. The size of a clone is reported for some rows only, either as once, few or many, or as a class for expanded clones.

D gene: NA
J gene: TRBJ2-3
clone size: NA
V gene: TRBV7-2
CDR3 DNA: TGTGCCAGCAGCTCCCAAGAAGCAGATACGCAGTATTTT
CDR3 protein: CASSSQEADTQYF

D gene: TRBD1
J gene: TRBJ1-2
clone size: NA
V gene: TRBV9
CDR3 DNA: TGTGCCAGCAGCGACGGGACAGGGCGGAGCTATGGCTACACCTTC
CDR3 protein: CASSDGTGRSYGYTF

D gene: NA
J gene: TRBJ2-5
clone size: NA
V gene: TRBV6-1
CDR3 DNA: TGTGCCAGCAGGGACCACAGGATTCAAGAGACCCAGTACTTC
CDR3 protein: CASRDHRIQETQYF

D gene: TRBD2
J gene: TRBJ2-3
clone size: NA
V gene: TRBV5-1
CDR3 DNA: TGCGCCAGCAGCTTAACTAGCGGAACAGATACGCAGTATTTT
CDR3 protein: CASSLTSGTDTQYF

D gene: TRBD2
J gene: TRBJ2-1
clone size: NA
V gene: TRBV29-1
CDR3 DNA: TGCAGCGTTGAAGATTTGGGGACTAGCGGGGGGGCGGATGAGCAGTTCTTC
CDR3 protein: CSVEDLGTSGGADEQFF

D gene: NA
J gene: TRBJ2-1
clone size: few
V gene: TRBV20-1
CDR3 DNA: TGCAGTGCTTCCTTGTACAATGAGCAGTTCTTC
CDR3 protein: CSASLYNEQFF

D gene: TRBD2
J gene: TRBJ2-7
clone size: NA
V gene: TRBV5-1
CDR3 DNA: TGCGCCAGCAGAGTCGGACTAGAGAGCGAGCAGTACTTC
CDR3 protein: CASRVGLESEQYF

D gene: NA
J gene: TRBJ1-1
clone size: NA
V gene: TRBV10-3
CDR3 DNA: TGTGCCATCAGTGAGAGTCCAGGGAGGGCGAACACTGAAGCTTTCTTT
CDR3 protein: CAISESPGRANTEAFF

D gene: NA
J gene: TRBJ2-6
clone size: few
V gene: TRBV5-1
CDR3 DNA: TGCGCCAGCAGCTTGGGAGCAGGGGGGAGCTCTGGGGCCAACGTCCTGACTTTC
CDR3 protein: CASSLGAGGSSGANVLTF

D gene: NA
J gene: TRBJ1-1
clone size: NA
V gene: TRBV5-1
CDR3 DNA: TGCGCCAGCAGCTCCCGACAGTCGAACACTGAAGCTTTCTTT
CDR3 protein: CASSSRQSNTEAFF

D gene: NA
J gene: TRBJ2-7
clone size: NA
V gene: TRBV27
CDR3 DNA: TGTGCCAGCAGTTTATCATCCGGGTTGGGCGAGCAGCACTTC
CDR3 protein: CASSLSSGLGEQHF

D gene: TRBD1
J gene: TRBJ1-1
clone size: NA
V gene: TRBV4-3
CDR3 DNA: TGCGCCAGCAGCCACGGGGACAGACCGAACACTGAAGCTTTCTTT
CDR3 protein: CASSHGDRPNTEAFF

D gene: TRBD1
J gene: TRBJ2-1
clone size: NA
V gene: TRBV23-1
CDR3 DNA: TGCGCCAGCAGTCAATTGGCCGGGACAGGGGGGGTCGATGAGCAGTTCTTC
CDR3 protein: CASSQLAGTGGVDEQFF

D gene: TRBD2
J gene: TRBJ2-5
clone size: NA
V gene: TRBV7-2
CDR3 DNA: TGTGCCAGCAGCTCAAAGCGGGGCCAAGAGACCCAGTACTTC
CDR3 protein: CASSSKRGQETQYF

D gene: NA
J gene: TRBJ2-4
clone size: few
V gene: TRBV29-1
CDR3 DNA: TGCAGCGCTTCTGGGGGTAGGAACATTCAGTACTTC
CDR3 protein: CSASGGRNIQYF

D gene: TRBD1
J gene: TRBJ2-3
clone size: many
V gene: TRBV4-3
CDR3 DNA: TGCGCCAGCAGCCAGGGACCGGGACAGGGTATGGCAGATACGCAGTATTTT
CDR3 protein: CASSQGPGQGMADTQYF

D gene: TRBD1
J gene: TRBJ2-1
clone size: NA
V gene: TRBV18
CDR3 DNA: TGTGCCAGCTCTCCGGCCTGGGACAGACCCAATGAGCAGTTCTTC
CDR3 protein: CASSPAWDRPNEQFF

D gene: NA
J gene: TRBJ1-5
clone size: NA
V gene: TRBV5-6
CDR3 DNA: TGTGCCAGCAGCTTGCACGGTTCCCTTCAGCCCCAGCATTTT
CDR3 protein: CASSLHGSLQPQHF

D gene: NA
J gene: TRBJ2-7
clone size: NA
V gene: TRBV29-1
CDR3 DNA: TGCAGCGTTGAAGACCTTAAGTGGGGCCACGAGCAGTACTTC
CDR3 protein: CSVEDLKWGHEQYF

D gene: NA
J gene: TRBJ1-4
clone size: NA
V gene: TRBV6-6
CDR3 DNA: TGTGCCAGCAGTTTGGGGCAGGGGCACGAAAAACTGTTTTTT
CDR3 protein: CASSLGQGHEKLFF

D gene: NA
J gene: TRBJ2-7
clone size: NA
V gene: TRBV18
CDR3 DNA: TGTGCCAGCTCACCTGCCGCGGCCAGCTCCTACGAGCAGTACTTC
CDR3 protein: CASSPAAASSYEQYF

D gene: NA
J gene: TRBJ2-3
clone size: NA
V gene: TRBV2
CDR3 DNA: TGTGCCAGCAGTGCCACTAGAGGTACGCAGTATTTT
CDR3 protein: CASSATRGTQYF

D gene: NA
J gene: TRBJ1-6
clone size: few
V gene: TRBV11-2
CDR3 DNA: TGTGCCAGCAGCTTAGTTGGGGCCTTGGAATATCCCCTCCACTTT
CDR3 protein: CASSLVGALEYPLHF

D gene: NA
J gene: TRBJ1-3
clone size: NA
V gene: TRBV10-3
CDR3 DNA: TGTGCCATCAGCGATACAGGGAAGTATGGAAACACCATATATTTT
CDR3 protein: CAISDTGKYGNTIYF

D gene: TRBD1
J gene: TRBJ1-4
clone size: NA
V gene: TRBV5-1
CDR3 DNA: TGCGCCAGCAGCTTGGGACAGGGGGCAAAACTGTTTTTT
CDR3 protein: CASSLGQGAKLFF

D gene: NA
J gene: TRBJ2-7
clone size: NA
V gene: TRBV27
CDR3 DNA: TGTGCCAGCAGTTTTAGGCAGGGCTCCTACGAGCAGTACTTC
CDR3 protein: CASSFRQGSYEQYF

D gene: TRBD1
J gene: TRBJ2-1
clone size: NA
V gene: TRBV28
CDR3 DNA: TGTGCCAGCAGTTTAGGGGGACAGGGGGACAATGAGCAGTTCTTC
CDR3 protein: CASSLGGQGDNEQFF

D gene: NA
J gene: TRBJ2-3
clone size: NA
V gene: TRBV28
CDR3 DNA: TGTGCCAGCGAGGCGAGCACAGATACGCAGTATTTT
CDR3 protein: CASEASTDTQYF

D gene: TRBD2
J gene: TRBJ2-5
clone size: few
V gene: TRBV30
CDR3 DNA: TGTGCCTGGACCGGGACTAGCGGACCCCAAGAGACCCAGTACTTC
CDR3 protein: CAWTGTSGPQETQYF

D gene: NA
J gene: TRBJ2-7
clone size: NA
V gene: TRBV2
CDR3 DNA: TGTGCCAGCAGTACGATGTCCTACGAGCAGTACTTC
CDR3 protein: CASSTMSYEQYF

D gene: NA
J gene: TRBJ2-5
clone size: NA
V gene: TRBV19
CDR3 DNA: TGTGCCAGTAGTATTTTTGGGACGTCGGTAGAGACCCAGTACTTC
CDR3 protein: CASSIFGTSVETQYF

D gene: NA
J gene: TRBJ2-5
clone size: NA
V gene: TRBV7-9
CDR3 DNA: TGTGCCAGCAGCTTTGGGCGACGCGAGACCCAGTACTTC
CDR3 protein: CASSFGRRETQYF

D gene: NA
J gene: TRBJ2-7
clone size: NA
V gene: TRBV18
CDR3 DNA: TGTGCCAGCTCACCACGAGAAGGGGTCGAGCAGTACTTC
CDR3 protein: CASSPREGVEQYF

D gene: NA
J gene: TRBJ2-2
clone size: NA
V gene: TRBV27
CDR3 DNA: TGTGCCAGCGCCCCTCACACCGGGGAGCTGTTTTTT
CDR3 protein: CASAPHTGELFF

D gene: TRBD1
J gene: TRBJ1-1
clone size: NA
V gene: TRBV7-8
CDR3 DNA: TGTGCCAGCAGCCTATCAGGGGGCACTGAAGCTTTCTTT
CDR3 protein: CASSLSGGTEAFF

D gene: NA
J gene: TRBJ2-7
clone size: NA
V gene: TRBV30
CDR3 DNA: TGTGCCTGGAGTCCTCAGGGCTACGAGCAGTACTTC
CDR3 protein: CAWSPQGYEQYF

D gene: NA
J gene: TRBJ1-5
clone size: many
V gene: TRBV19
CDR3 DNA: TGTGCCAGTAGTACGACAATCAGCAATCAGCCCCAGCATTTT
CDR3 protein: CASSTTISNQPQHF

D gene: NA
J gene: TRBJ1-6
clone size: NA
V gene: TRBV30
CDR3 DNA: TGTGCCTGGAGTACAAATCGCTCACCCCTCCACTTT
CDR3 protein: CAWSTNRSPLHF

D gene: TRBD2
J gene: TRBJ2-1
clone size: NA
V gene: TRBV29-1
CDR3 DNA: TGCAGCGACCGATGGACTAGCGGGGGGCGGGAGCAGTTCTTC
CDR3 protein: CSDRWTSGGREQFF

D gene: NA
J gene: TRBJ2-4
clone size: NA
V gene: TRBV7-2
CDR3 DNA: TGTGCCAGCAGCTTAGTGGGGGCGCAGGCCAAAAACATTCAGTACTTC
CDR3 protein: CASSLVGAQAKNIQYF

D gene: NA
J gene: TRBJ2-3
clone size: NA
V gene: TRBV11-2
CDR3 DNA: TGTGCCAGCAGCTTAGGGATTACAGGGCCAGATACGCAGTATTTT
CDR3 protein: CASSLGITGPDTQYF

D gene: TRBD2
J gene: TRBJ2-3
clone size: NA
V gene: TRBV30
CDR3 DNA: TGTGCCTGGAGTGTCTCTCAAGCGGGGGGTCTCACTAGCACAGATACGCAGTATTTT
CDR3 protein: CAWSVSQAGGLTSTDTQYF

D gene: NA
J gene: TRBJ2-1
clone size: NA
V gene: TRBV29-1
CDR3 DNA: TGCAGCGTTCGGGACTCCACGTGGAGCTCCTACAATGAGCAGTTCTTC
CDR3 protein: CSVRDSTWSSYNEQFF

D gene: TRBD1
J gene: TRBJ2-2
clone size: NA
V gene: TRBV5-6
CDR3 DNA: TGTGCCAGCGCCCCTCCAGGGGGAAGAAATATAGCCGGGGAGCTGTTTTTT
CDR3 protein: CASAPPGGRNIAGELFF

D gene: NA
J gene: TRBJ1-2
clone size: few
V gene: TRBV14
CDR3 DNA: TGTGCCAGCAGCCGCCAACCACCTCCAGGACAGAATGGCTACACCTTC
CDR3 protein: CASSRQPPPGQNGYTF

D gene: TRBD1
J gene: TRBJ1-5
clone size: NA
V gene: TRBV30
CDR3 DNA: TGTGCCTGGAGTCCCCACAGGGGGATTGGCAATCAGCCCCAGCATTTT
CDR3 protein: CAWSPHRGIGNQPQHF

D gene: TRBD1
J gene: TRBJ1-2
clone size: NA
V gene: TRBV29-1
CDR3 DNA: TGCAGCGTCCCCCCCCAGGGGGCTCGTAGCTATGGCTACACCTTC
CDR3 protein: CSVPPQGARSYGYTF

D gene: TRBD1
J gene: TRBJ2-5
clone size: few
V gene: TRBV29-1
CDR3 DNA: TGCAGCGTGAGGGGACAGGGAGGAGAGACCCAGTACTTC
CDR3 protein: CSVRGQGGETQYF

D gene: NA
J gene: TRBJ1-2
clone size: few
V gene: TRBV4-1
CDR3 DNA: TGCGCCAGCAGCCAGGGGACTCTGGGCTATGGCTACACCTTC
CDR3 protein: CASSQGTLGYGYTF

D gene: TRBD2
J gene: TRBJ2-1
clone size: NA
V gene: TRBV5-1
CDR3 DNA: TGCGCCAGCGCACCCGCGGGGGGTCCCTACAATGAGCAGTTCTTC
CDR3 protein: CASAPAGGPYNEQFF

D gene: NA
J gene: TRBJ2-1
clone size: few
V gene: TRBV29-1
CDR3 DNA: TGCAGCGTCGGGGCGGTTACCGGCAATGAGCAGTTCTTC
CDR3 protein: CSVGAVTGNEQFF

D gene: NA
J gene: TRBJ2-5
clone size: NA
V gene: TRBV20-1
CDR3 DNA: TGCAGTGCTAGAGTTTCGGGGCCCCAGTACTTC
CDR3 protein: CSARVSGPQYF

D gene: NA
J gene: TRBJ1-2
clone size: NA
V gene: TRBV29-1
CDR3 DNA: TGCAGCGTGAGGGGGTTCTACTATGGCTACACCTTC
CDR3 protein: CSVRGFYYGYTF

D gene: NA
J gene: TRBJ2-5
clone size: NA
V gene: TRBV6-1
CDR3 DNA: TGTGCCAGCAGTGAAGGGTACCAGTACCAAGAGACCCAGTACTTC
CDR3 protein: CASSEGYQYQETQYF

D gene: NA
J gene: TRBJ2-1
clone size: few
V gene: TRBV29-1
CDR3 DNA: TGCAGCGTTGATGGTAGGCTAGCGTCCTACAATGAGCAGTTCTTC
CDR3 protein: CSVDGRLASYNEQFF